The 29 T cell receptor beta chains below come from one sample, sequenced in a study of cytomegalovirus exposure and HLA in healthy donors. Use of 60 Vbeta and 13 Jbeta primers characterized the PCR. Clones were sequenced by immunoSEQ multiplex PCR, and TCRdb holds only the in-frame ones, with some missing. The sample has some 200,000 clones; roughly four fifths are singletons. Sequenced input: PBMCs. These receptor sequences come from a woman aged 40-49 years in good health and CMV-seronegative.

This clone has just one count. This chain connects TRBV9 to TRBJ2-2; 9 bases fit TRBD2. V lost 0 bases, J lost 7 bases, and 10 bases stayed unmatched. CDR3 length: 17 residues. Looked up from germline, CDR1 is SGDLS and CDR2 is YYNGEE. The CDR3 region has the DNA TGTGCCAGCAGCGTAGGCCCTAGCGGGGACGCTAACGGGGAGCTGTTTTTT. Translation gives CASSVGPSGDANGELFF.

This clone turned up a few times. V and J are TRBV5-1 and TRBJ2-1; maybe TRBD2 (5 bases). Germline V gives CDR1 SGHRS, CDR2 YFSETQ. V was shortened by 0 bases and J by 5 bases, with 9 bases between the two germline ends. The length of the CDR3 is 14 residues. Here the CDR3 reads CASSLAGLNNEQFF. The CDR3 region has the DNA TGCGCCAGCAGCTTGGCAGGACTTAACAATGAGCAGTTCTTC. The full variable domain, with the rest looked up from reference TRBV5-1 and TRBJ2-1, is KAGVTQTPRYLIKTRGQQVTLSCSPISGHRSVSWYQQTPGQGLQFLFEYFSETQRNKGNFPGRFSGRQFSNSRSEMNVSTLELGDSALYLCASSLAGLNNEQFFGPGTRLTVL.

The table lists this clone with a count of one. At the DNA level, this CDR3 is encoded by other sequences in the same sample as well. The rearrangement joins TRBV2 to TRBJ1-1, with D uncertain. The CDR3 totals 11 residues. CDR1 is SNHLY, CDR2 FYNNEI, per germline. With 4 bases removed from V and 4 bases from J, the gap between germline ends came to 4 bases. The chain's CDR3 is CASSGSTEAFF. CDR3 sequence (DNA): TGTGCCAGCAGTGGGAGCACTGAAGCTTTCTTT.

The V call is TRBV27, the J call TRBJ2-7; no clear D gene. Germline V gives CDR1 MNHEY, CDR2 SMNVEV (reference sequence). The V gene lost 5 bases and the J gene lost 4 bases, with 30 bases spanning the gap. This CDR3 has 19 residues. CDR3 amino acids: CASSLPHTPLPHYPYEQYF. CDR3 coding DNA: TGTGCCAGCAGTCTACCGCACACGCCACTACCCCACTACCCGTACGAGCAGTACTTC.

V is TRBV29-1 and J is TRBJ2-1, with 10 bases fitting TRBD1. V dropped 4 bases and J dropped 2; count of bases not matched to a gene: 5. The CDR3 loop spans 15 amino acids. CDR1 is SQVTM, CDR2 ANQGSEA, per germline. The CDR3 reads CSVVDRGRTYNEQFF. CDR3 coding DNA: TGCAGCGTTGTTGACAGGGGGCGGACCTACAATGAGCAGTTCTTC.

This CDR3 reads CASIHGGEKTQYF. CDR3 in DNA: TGTGCCAGCATTCACGGAGGCGAGAAGACCCAGTACTTC. The chain couples TRBV2 to TRBJ2-5, with D maybe TRBD2 (5 bases). Germline assignment: CDR1 SNHLY and CDR2 FYNNEI. This CDR3 is built from 13 residues. With 7 bases removed from V and 6 bases from J, the gap between germline ends came to 15 bases.

This clone has just a few counts. Different DNA sequences within this sample yield the same CDR3. J is TRBJ1-5 and V is TRBV18; 7 bases fit TRBD1. Trimming removed 4 bases from V and 5 bases from J; junction bases left unmatched: 2. The CDR3 extends over 13 amino acids. Germline V gene lookup returns CDR1 KGHSH and CDR2 LQKENI. CDR3 residues: CASSRQGDQPQHF. For the CDR3, the DNA is TGTGCCAGCTCACGACAGGGCGATCAGCCCCAGCATTTT.

The chain couples TRBV7-3 to TRBJ1-1; 7 bases align to TRBD1. The J segment lost 6 bases and the V segment lost 5 bases, leaving 15 bases of the junction unmatched. Germline CDR1 is SGHTA and CDR2 is FQGTGA. The CDR3 has 16 amino acids. The chain's CDR3 is CASSRTGRQGGSEAFF. As DNA, the CDR3 is TGTGCCAGCAGCCGCACGGGTCGACAGGGAGGATCTGAAGCTTTCTTT.

The chain couples TRBV28 to TRBJ2-7; TRBD2 aligns across 7 bases. After removal of 7 bases from V and 1 base from J, the junction contained 10 bases not matched to a gene. CDR3 length: 15 amino acids. Germline V gene sequence: CDR1 MDHEN, CDR2 SYDVKM. DNA of the CDR3: TGTGCCAGCAAATATCTAGCGGCCCCATCCTACGAGCAGTACTTC. It codes for CASKYLAAPSYEQYF.

Remarks on this clone: Compared with germline, one end of the junction differs, possibly owing to a read error. This chain joins TRBV7-9 and TRBJ1-1; TRBD1 matches at 7 bases. The CDR3 sequence is 14 residues long. Germline V lookup: CDR1 SEHNR, CDR2 FQNEAQ (reference sequence). DNA of the CDR3: TGTTCCAGCAGCTCGAGGGGGCGGAACACTGAAGCTTTCTTT. It encodes CSSSSRGRNTEAFF.

The V call is TRBV11-2, the J call TRBJ1-1; D is unclear. From germline, CDR1 is SGHAT and CDR2 FQNNGV. The CDR3 extends over 14 amino acids. The V end was cut by 1 base, the J end by 3 bases, with 9 bases between. The CDR3 DNA reads as TGTGCCAGCAGCTTAGTCTCTATACACACTGAAGCTTTCTTT. Protein sequence: CASSLVSIHTEAFF.

This chain uses TRBV2 with TRBJ2-1; D unclear. This CDR3 spans 14 amino acids. Trimming shortened V by 7 bases and J by 1 base, and 11 bases separated the two germline ends. The germline gives CDR1 SNHLY, CDR2 FYNNEI. The CDR3 bases are TGTGCCAGCACCCCGTTGTTATCCTACAATGAGCAGTTCTTC. It codes for CASTPLLSYNEQFF. The full variable domain, in which reference TRBV2 and TRBJ2-1 provide the parts outside the CDR3, is EPEVTQTPSHQVTQMGQEVILRCVPISNHLYFYWYRQILGQKVEFLVSFYNNEISEKSEIFDDQFSVERPDGSNFTLKIRSTKLEDSAMYFCASTPLLSYNEQFFGPGTRLTVL.

This chain connects TRBV27 to TRBJ2-2; a weak D match, TRBD1 (6 bases). Trimming took 3 bases from V and 5 from J, leaving 13 bases between them. This CDR3 is 15 amino acids long. CDR1 and CDR2 from the germline V gene are MNHEY and SMNVEV (reference sequence). CDR3 DNA: TGTGCCAGCAGTTTTCTAAGAGGGGGAACCGGGGAGCTGTTTTTT. Protein: CASSFLRGGTGELFF.

The CDR3 nucleotides read TGTGCCAGCAGCTCGGACAGGGGGTACTACGAGCAGTACTTC. Translated: CASSSDRGYYEQYF. The chain employs TRBV7-9 and TRBJ2-7, with 10 positions matching TRBD1. The length of the CDR3 is 14 residues. Germline V gives CDR1 SEHNR, CDR2 FQNEAQ (reference sequence). The trim removed 4 bases at V and 3 bases at J, leaving 3 bases unmatched.

This chain joins TRBV29-1 and TRBJ2-4, with D maybe TRBD1 (5 bases). Deletions cut 2 bases from V and 8 bases from J, with 10 bases between. The CDR3 contains 12 residues. Germline V gene data show CDR1 as SQVTM and CDR2 as ANQGSEA. DNA of the CDR3: TGCAGCGTTGAAAGGGGTGGGGACATTCAGTACTTC. Its protein is CSVERGGDIQYF.

The chain couples TRBV19 to TRBJ2-7; TRBD1 agrees at 11 bases. The V gene end was trimmed by 6 bases and the J gene end by 2 bases; junction bases not matched to a gene: 6. The CDR3 loop spans 15 amino acids. Germline CDR1 reads LNHDA; CDR2 reads SQIVND (reference sequence). This CDR3 is CASSSGTGGTYEQYF. The DNA of the CDR3 is TGTGCCAGTAGCTCCGGGACAGGGGGAACCTACGAGCAGTACTTC.

The J gene is TRBJ1-5, the V gene TRBV7-9; D gene uncertain. This CDR3 is 16 amino acids long. The V and J ends lost 1 base and 6 bases respectively, with 16 bases between them. Per the germline V gene, CDR1 is SEHNR and CDR2 is FQNEAQ (reference sequence). This chain's CDR3 is CASSLVRQTGTQPQHF. DNA for the CDR3: TGTGCCAGCAGCTTAGTTCGGCAGACTGGTACTCAGCCCCAGCATTTT.

V usage is TRBV18 and J usage is TRBJ1-1, with D hard to call. Per germline, CDR1 KGHSH and CDR2 LQKENI. The CDR3 consists of 15 residues. The V and J ends lost 3 bases and 1 base respectively, with 12 bases between them. CDR3 loop: CASSPLPRQNTEAFF. The CDR3, as DNA: TGTGCCAGCTCACCCTTGCCGCGACAGAACACTGAAGCTTTCTTT.

The chain uses TRBV19 and TRBJ2-1; TRBD2 might be the D (6 bases). The CDR3 is made up of 14 amino acids. V was pared by 6 bases and J by 0 bases, with 9 bases between. Germline-derived CDR1 and CDR2 are LNHDA and SQIVND (reference sequence). The CDR3 DNA reads as TGTGCCAGTAGGGGGGGTTCCTCCTACAATGAGCAGTTCTTC. This gives the protein CASRGGSSYNEQFF.

V is TRBV11-2 and J is TRBJ2-7, with TRBD2 identical over 10 bases. CDR3 size: 15 residues. From germline, CDR1 is SGHAT and CDR2 FQNNGV. Trimming took 7 bases from V and 5 from J; bases not matched to a gene: 11. The CDR3, as DNA: TGTGCCAGCACCTCTTGGGAGCGGGAGGGCCACGAGCAGTACTTC. Its protein product is CASTSWEREGHEQYF.

J is TRBJ2-2 and V is TRBV5-4; TRBD1 aligns across 7 bases. The V and J ends lost 3 bases and 0 bases, in that order; junction bases with no gene match: 5. The germline V gene encodes CDR1 SGHNT and CDR2 YYREEE (reference sequence). This CDR3 has 16 amino acids. The CDR3 bases are TGTGCCAGCAGCTCACGGACAGGCGCGAACACCGGGGAGCTGTTTTTT. This sequence encodes CASSSRTGANTGELFF.

The rearrangement joins TRBV30 to TRBJ2-7; 9 nucleotides align to TRBD1. Trimming cost V 2 bases and J 6 bases; bases outside gene matches: 5. CDR3 length: 13 amino acids. Germline CDR1 GTSNPN, CDR2 SVGIG (reference sequence). CDR3 residues: CAWSPTGGTEQYF. For the CDR3, the DNA is TGTGCCTGGAGTCCGACAGGGGGAACCGAGCAGTACTTC.

This sequence joins TRBV10-3 and TRBJ2-7, with TRBD2 matching 9 bases. The V gene end was trimmed by 7 bases and the J gene end by 0 bases; junction bases not matched to a gene: 7. The CDR3 length is 15 residues. The germline gives CDR1 ENHRY, CDR2 SYGVKD. CDR3 nucleotide sequence: TGTGCCATCACCCGGGGAGCGGGAGGCTCCTACGAGCAGTACTTC. This encodes CAITRGAGGSYEQYF.

The chain joins TRBV7-3 to TRBJ2-5; D is perhaps TRBD2 (5 bases). Germline CDR1 SGHTA, CDR2 FQGTGA. This CDR3 spans 13 amino acids. Trimming stripped 0 bases from V and 7 bases from J, with 9 bases between. This CDR3 reads CASSLTPEGTQYF. Written as DNA, the CDR3 is TGTGCCAGCAGCTTAACTCCAGAGGGGACCCAGTACTTC.

The chain recombines TRBV19 with TRBJ2-2, with D perhaps matching TRBD1 (5 bases). The germline V and J ends were trimmed by 6 bases and 7 bases, with 9 bases remaining between them. The germline CDR1 and CDR2 sequences are LNHDA and SQIVND (reference sequence). The CDR3 covers 12 residues. For the CDR3, the DNA is TGTGCCAGTAGGGCAGGGTTCGGGGAGCTGTTTTTT. Translated, it gives CASRAGFGELFF.

The chain recombines TRBV6-1 with TRBJ2-1; 7 nucleotides match TRBD2. Germline trimming cut 2 bases from V and 10 bases from J; bases unmatched to any gene: 5. This CDR3 is 13 amino acids long. Germline CDR1 reads MNHNS; CDR2 reads SASEGT. Here the CDR3 reads CASSELAVGEQFF. The CDR3 bases are TGTGCCAGCAGTGAACTAGCGGTGGGGGAGCAGTTCTTC.

The rearrangement joins TRBV4-2 to TRBJ1-5, with D unclear. CDR3 size: 17 residues. Germline assignment: CDR1 LGHNA and CDR2 YNFKEQ. Trimming shortened V by 1 base and J by 4 bases, and 17 bases separated the two germline ends. CDR3 residues: CASSQAGVGEWNQPQHF. CDR3 nucleotides: TGTGCCAGCAGCCAAGCGGGTGTCGGGGAGTGGAATCAGCCCCAGCATTTT.

The V call is TRBV6-5, the J call TRBJ2-5, with 9 positions matching TRBD1. The J call may be mistaken, given a closer DNA end match to TRBJ2-7. Germline V gives CDR1 MNHEY, CDR2 SVGAGI. The CDR3 loop spans 15 amino acids. CDR3: CASSATTGGSYEQYF. CDR3 DNA sequence: TGTGCCAGCAGTGCTACGACAGGGGGAAGCTACGAGCAGTACTTC.

The J gene is TRBJ2-7, the V gene TRBV11-2; maybe TRBD1 (6 bases). From germline, CDR1 is SGHAT and CDR2 FQNNGV. The CDR3 spans 14 residues. The ends were cut back, 3 bases at V and 5 bases at J, with 14 bases in the middle. CDR3 sequence (DNA): TGTGCCAGCAGCTTCCCGTACAGGGCGGACGAGCAGTACTTC. Encoded protein: CASSFPYRADEQYF.